Listed here is a single T cell receptor (beta chain). Original analysis: Amplification with reference gene primers provided the estimates of nucleated cell counts. Method: immunoSEQ multiplex PCR; TCRdb's copy keeps in-frame clones and lacks some. V, J and clone size were drawn from that table, and D and trimming were deduced from the DNA. The repertoire holds 200,000 to 250,000 clones, with roughly 81% as singletons. This record belongs to a study of blood T cell repertoires in COVID-19. Study-wide background: COVID-19 samples from acute and convalescent phases originated in the United States, Italy and Spain.

V gave up 4 bases and J gave up 0 bases; unmatched junction bases: 1. From germline, CDR1 is PRHDT and CDR2 FYEKMQ (reference sequence). This CDR3 has 14 amino acids. The origin of this receptor is a middle-aged man with acute or convalescent COVID-19. The rearrangement links TRBV13 to TRBJ1-1; 8 bases match TRBD1. Sequencing was performed on peripheral blood. CDR3 in DNA: TGTGCCAGCAGCTCGGGACAGGTGAACACTGAAGCTTTCTTT. Translation gives CASSSGQVNTEAFF.